A selection of T cell receptor beta chains follows, all from one sample in a study of technical replicates of blood from a few donors. Repertoires were generated with immunoSEQ multiplex PCR, while TCRdb's copy carries only in-frame clones and drops some. The data contain some 85,000 clones, about 96% of them seen just once; the ten biggest clones take up about 0.33%. The sequencing sample was made of T cells isolated from PBMCs. The receptors shown here come from a human donor in good health. Each CDR3 is given with its conserved first and last residue. Fields, in order: CDR3 protein, CDR3 DNA, clone size, V gene, CDR3 length, J gene, D gene. D genes are given only for firm matches. Not every row has a clone size; where given, it reads once, few, many or a size class.

CDR3aa: CASSLVGTSGIHEQFF
CDR3nt: TGTGCCAGCAGCTTAGTAGGGACTAGCGGGATTCATGAGCAGTTCTTC
abundance: NA
v_gene: TRBV7-3
len: 16
j_gene: TRBJ2-1
d_gene: TRBD2

CDR3aa: CASSLEGRLNTEAFF
CDR3nt: TGTGCCAGCAGCCTGGAGGGACGGTTGAACACTGAAGCTTTCTTT
abundance: once
v_gene: TRBV6-5
len: 15
j_gene: TRBJ1-1
d_gene: NA

CDR3aa: CAWSVLLRADTGELFF
CDR3nt: TGTGCCTGGAGTGTTTTGCTGAGGGCCGACACCGGGGAGCTGTTTTTT
abundance: NA
v_gene: TRBV30
len: 16
j_gene: TRBJ2-2
d_gene: NA

CDR3aa: CASSKSWGQTKFNEQFF
CDR3nt: TGTGCCAGCAGCAAAAGCTGGGGACAAACAAAGTTCAATGAGCAGTTCTTC
abundance: NA
v_gene: TRBV21-1
len: 17
j_gene: TRBJ2-1
d_gene: NA

CDR3aa: CASSHLGNTIYF
CDR3nt: TGTGCCAGCAGCCATCTAGGAAACACCATATATTTT
abundance: NA
v_gene: TRBV7-6
len: 12
j_gene: TRBJ1-3
d_gene: NA

CDR3aa: CASSEISGSAYEQYF
CDR3nt: TGTGCCAGCAGTGAAATAAGCGGGAGCGCCTACGAGCAGTACTTC
abundance: NA
v_gene: TRBV6-1
len: 15
j_gene: TRBJ2-7
d_gene: TRBD2

CDR3aa: CASTISRGGTSYEQYF
CDR3nt: TGTGCCAGCACCATCTCAAGGGGGGGAACCTCCTACGAGCAGTACTTC
abundance: once
v_gene: TRBV28
len: 16
j_gene: TRBJ2-7
d_gene: NA

CDR3aa: CASSKRGEMNTEAFF
CDR3nt: TGTGCCAGCAGCAAGCGGGGGGAGATGAACACTGAAGCTTTCTTT
abundance: NA
v_gene: TRBV21-1
len: 15
j_gene: TRBJ1-1
d_gene: NA

CDR3aa: CASSLAGQEAFF
CDR3nt: TGCGCCAGCAGCTTGGCAGGACAGGAAGCTTTCTTT
abundance: NA
v_gene: TRBV5-1
len: 12
j_gene: TRBJ1-1
d_gene: NA

CDR3aa: CASSEYLAGPSSYEQYF
CDR3nt: TGTGCCAGCAGTGAATATTTAGCGGGGCCGAGCTCCTACGAGCAGTACTTC
abundance: NA
v_gene: TRBV25-1
len: 17
j_gene: TRBJ2-7
d_gene: TRBD2

CDR3aa: CASSDPAGSYEQYF
CDR3nt: TGTGCCAGCAGTGATCCAGCGGGGTCCTACGAGCAGTACTTC
abundance: NA
v_gene: TRBV5-4
len: 14
j_gene: TRBJ2-7
d_gene: TRBD2

CDR3aa: CASRPGTVYYGYTF
CDR3nt: TGTGCCAGCAGGCCCGGGACAGTCTACTATGGCTACACCTTC
abundance: NA
v_gene: TRBV27
len: 14
j_gene: TRBJ1-2
d_gene: TRBD1